The present T cell receptor (beta chain) was sequenced within a study of T cells in Graves' hyperthyroidism and ophthalmopathy. The V end lost 5 bases, the J end lost 7 bases, and 13 bases lay between the germline ends. Germline V lookup: CDR1 SGHVS, CDR2 FQNEAQ. There are 13 residues in the CDR3. The TCR beta CDR3 regions underwent amplification using RNA transcripts as the source. TCR CDR3 regions were first amplified by RT-PCR with HTBI primers. Using its own MiXCR run on the multiplex PCR reads, TCRdb lists one record per CDR3 protein. The sample yields hundreds of thousands of distinct CDR3 sequences, about 14% seen once. In this sample, this clonotype turned up a few times. Its target is unknown. No progression to ophthalmopathy during 18 months of follow-up defined stable disease. Study-level points and caveats: A 13 V-J model separated ophthalmopathy from stable hyperthyroidism.

The chain has TRBV7-8 and TRBJ2-3; D is perhaps TRBD1 (5 bases). Sequences were obtained from blood. This receptor was identified in a woman younger than 45 with Graves' hyperthyroidism. CDR3: CASSNNRPHTQYF. CDR3 coding DNA: TGTGCCAGCAGCAATAACAGGCCCCATACGCAGTATTTT.